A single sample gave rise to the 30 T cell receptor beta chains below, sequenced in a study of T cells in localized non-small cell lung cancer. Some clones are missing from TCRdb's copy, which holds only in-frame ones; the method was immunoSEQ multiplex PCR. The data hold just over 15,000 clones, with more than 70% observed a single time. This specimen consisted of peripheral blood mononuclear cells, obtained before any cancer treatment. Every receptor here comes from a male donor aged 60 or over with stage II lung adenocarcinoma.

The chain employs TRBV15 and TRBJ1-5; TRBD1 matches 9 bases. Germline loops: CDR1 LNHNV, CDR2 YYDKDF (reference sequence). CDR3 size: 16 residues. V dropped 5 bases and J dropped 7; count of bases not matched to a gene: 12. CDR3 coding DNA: TGTGCCACCAGCGGAGTGGGACAGGGCTCTTACCAGCCCCAGCATTTT. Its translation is CATSGVGQGSYQPQHF. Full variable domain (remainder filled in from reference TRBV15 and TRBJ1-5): DAMVIQNPRYQVTQFGKPVTLSCSQTLNHNVMYWYQQKSSQAPKLLFHYYDKDFNNEADTPDNFQSRRPNTSFCFLDIRSPGLGDTAMYLCATSGVGQGSYQPQHFGDGTRLSIL.

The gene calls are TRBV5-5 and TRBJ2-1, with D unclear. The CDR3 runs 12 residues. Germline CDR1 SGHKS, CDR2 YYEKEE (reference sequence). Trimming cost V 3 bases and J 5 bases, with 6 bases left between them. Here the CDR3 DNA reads TGTGCCAGCAGCTCCTGGAACAATGAGCAGTTCTTC. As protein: CASSSWNNEQFF. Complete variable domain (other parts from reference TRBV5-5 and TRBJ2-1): DAGVTQSPTHLIKTRGQQVTLRCSPISGHKSVSWYQQVLGQGPQFIFQYYEKEERGRGNFPDRFSARQFPNYSSELNVNALLLGDSALYLCASSSWNNEQFFGPGTRLTVL.

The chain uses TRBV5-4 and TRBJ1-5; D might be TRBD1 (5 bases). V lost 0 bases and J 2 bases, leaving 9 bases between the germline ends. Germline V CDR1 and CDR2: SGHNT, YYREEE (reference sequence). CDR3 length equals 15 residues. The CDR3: CASSLDGTGNQPQHF. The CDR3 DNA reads TGTGCCAGCAGCTTGGACGGGACGGGCAATCAGCCCCAGCATTTT.

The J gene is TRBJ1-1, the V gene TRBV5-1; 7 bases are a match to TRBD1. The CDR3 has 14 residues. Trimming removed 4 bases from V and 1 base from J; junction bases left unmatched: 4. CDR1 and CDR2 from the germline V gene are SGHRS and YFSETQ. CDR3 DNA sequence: TGCGCCAGCAGCCGGGACAGATCGAACACTGAAGCTTTCTTT. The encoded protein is CASSRDRSNTEAFF.

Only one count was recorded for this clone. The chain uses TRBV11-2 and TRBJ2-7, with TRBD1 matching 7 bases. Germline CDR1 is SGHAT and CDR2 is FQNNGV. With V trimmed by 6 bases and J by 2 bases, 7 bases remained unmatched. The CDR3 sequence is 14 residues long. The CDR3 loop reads CASSRTQGPYEQYF. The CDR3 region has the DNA TGTGCCAGCAGTCGAACACAGGGGCCCTACGAGCAGTACTTC.

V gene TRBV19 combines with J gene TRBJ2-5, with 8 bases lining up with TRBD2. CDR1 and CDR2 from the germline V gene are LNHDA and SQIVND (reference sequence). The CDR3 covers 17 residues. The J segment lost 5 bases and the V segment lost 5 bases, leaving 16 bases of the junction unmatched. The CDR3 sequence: CASSRPSDSGNGETQYF. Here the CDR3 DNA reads TGTGCCAGTAGTCGCCCGTCTGATAGCGGGAATGGGGAGACCCAGTACTTC.

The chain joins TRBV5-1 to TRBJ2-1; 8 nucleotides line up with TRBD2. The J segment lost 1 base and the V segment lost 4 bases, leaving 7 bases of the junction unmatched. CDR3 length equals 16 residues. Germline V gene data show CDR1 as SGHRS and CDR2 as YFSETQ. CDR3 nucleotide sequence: TGCGCCAGCAGCCGATTTAGCGGGACATCCTACAATGAGCAGTTCTTC. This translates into CASSRFSGTSYNEQFF.

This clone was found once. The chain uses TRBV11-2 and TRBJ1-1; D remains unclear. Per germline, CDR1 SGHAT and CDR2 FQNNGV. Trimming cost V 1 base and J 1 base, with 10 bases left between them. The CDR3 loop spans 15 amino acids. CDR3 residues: CASSLGRTRNTEAFF. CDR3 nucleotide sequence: TGTGCCAGCAGCTTAGGTCGGACTAGGAACACTGAAGCTTTCTTT.

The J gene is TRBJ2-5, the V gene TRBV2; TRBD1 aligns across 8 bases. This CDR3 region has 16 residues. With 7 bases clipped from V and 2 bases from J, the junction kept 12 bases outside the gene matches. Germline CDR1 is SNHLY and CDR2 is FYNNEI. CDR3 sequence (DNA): TGTGCCAGCAACGACAGGGGAGTCGGTGCACAAGAGACCCAGTACTTC. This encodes CASNDRGVGAQETQYF.

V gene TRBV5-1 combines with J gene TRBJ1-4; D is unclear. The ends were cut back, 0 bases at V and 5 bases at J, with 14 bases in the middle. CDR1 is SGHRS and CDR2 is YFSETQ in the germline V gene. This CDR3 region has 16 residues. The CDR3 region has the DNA TGCGCCAGCAGCTTGGGAGGGAGAGTAACCAATGAAAAACTGTTTTTT. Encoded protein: CASSLGGRVTNEKLFF.

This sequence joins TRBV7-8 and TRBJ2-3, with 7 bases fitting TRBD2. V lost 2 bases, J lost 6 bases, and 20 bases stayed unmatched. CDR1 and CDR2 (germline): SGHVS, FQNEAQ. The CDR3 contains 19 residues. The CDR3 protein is CASSLTGGRLSGVGDTQYF. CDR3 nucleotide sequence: TGTGCCAGCAGCTTAACGGGCGGGAGACTCTCTGGGGTTGGCGATACGCAGTATTTT.

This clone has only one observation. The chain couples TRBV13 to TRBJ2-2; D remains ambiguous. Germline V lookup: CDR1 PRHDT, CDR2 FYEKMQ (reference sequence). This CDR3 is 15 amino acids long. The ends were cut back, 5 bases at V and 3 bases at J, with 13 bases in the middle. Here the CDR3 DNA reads TGTGCCAGCAGCCCGACGTGGCGTTACACCGGGGAGCTGTTTTTT. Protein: CASSPTWRYTGELFF. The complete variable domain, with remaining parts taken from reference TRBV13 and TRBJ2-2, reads AAGVIQSPRHLIKEKRETATLKCYPIPRHDTVYWYQQGPGQDPQFLISFYEKMQSDKGSIPDRFSAQQFSDYHSELNMSSLELGDSALYFCASSPTWRYTGELFFGEGSRLTVL.

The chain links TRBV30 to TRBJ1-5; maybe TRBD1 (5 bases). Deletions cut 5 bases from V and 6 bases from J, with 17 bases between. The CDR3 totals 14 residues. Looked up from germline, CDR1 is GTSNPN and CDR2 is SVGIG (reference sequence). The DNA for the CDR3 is TGTGCCTGGGCTCGGGGGGGACTCTCTCAGCCCCAGCATTTT. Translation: CAWARGGLSQPQHF.

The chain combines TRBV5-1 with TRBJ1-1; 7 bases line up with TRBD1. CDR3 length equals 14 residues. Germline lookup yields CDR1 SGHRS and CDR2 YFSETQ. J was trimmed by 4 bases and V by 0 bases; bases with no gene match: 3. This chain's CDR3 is CASSLGDSSTEAFF. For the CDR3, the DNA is TGCGCCAGCAGCTTGGGGGACAGCTCCACTGAAGCTTTCTTT.

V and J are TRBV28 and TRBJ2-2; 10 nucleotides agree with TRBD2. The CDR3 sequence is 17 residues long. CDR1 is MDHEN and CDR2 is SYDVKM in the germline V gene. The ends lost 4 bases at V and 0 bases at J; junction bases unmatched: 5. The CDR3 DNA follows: TGTGCCAGCAGTTCATTCGGACTAGCGGCGAACACCGGGGAGCTGTTTTTT. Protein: CASSSFGLAANTGELFF. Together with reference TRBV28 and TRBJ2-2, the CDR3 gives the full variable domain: DVKVTQSSRYLVKRTGEKVFLECVQDMDHENMFWYRQDPGLGLRLIYFSYDVKMKEKGDIPEGYSVSREKKERFSLILESASTNQTSMYLCASSSFGLAANTGELFFGEGSRLTVL.

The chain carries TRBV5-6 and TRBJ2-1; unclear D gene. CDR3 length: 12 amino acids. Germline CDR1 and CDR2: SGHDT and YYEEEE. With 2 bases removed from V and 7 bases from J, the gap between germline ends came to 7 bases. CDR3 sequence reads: CASSLTRNEQFF. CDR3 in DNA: TGTGCCAGCAGCTTAACACGGAATGAGCAGTTCTTC.

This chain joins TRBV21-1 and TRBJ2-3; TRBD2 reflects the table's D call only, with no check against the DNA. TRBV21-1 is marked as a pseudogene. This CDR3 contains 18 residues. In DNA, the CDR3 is TGTGCCAGCAGCAAAGCCCCGAAAACTAGCGGGAGGGCCGGTACGCAGTATTTT. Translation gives CASSKAPKTSGRAGTQYF.

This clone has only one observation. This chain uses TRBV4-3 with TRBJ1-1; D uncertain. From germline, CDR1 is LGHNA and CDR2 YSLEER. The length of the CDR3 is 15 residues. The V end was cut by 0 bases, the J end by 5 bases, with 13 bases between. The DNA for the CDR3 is TGCGCCAGCAGCCAAGATTGGGTCTCGGGGACTGAAGCTTTCTTT. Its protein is CASSQDWVSGTEAFF.

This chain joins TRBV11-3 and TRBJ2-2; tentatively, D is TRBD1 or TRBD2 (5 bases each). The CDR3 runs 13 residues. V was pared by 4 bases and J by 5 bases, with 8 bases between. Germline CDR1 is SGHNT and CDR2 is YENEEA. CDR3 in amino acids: CASSWGPTGELFF. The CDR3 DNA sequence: TGTGCCAGCAGCTGGGGACCGACCGGGGAGCTGTTTTTT.

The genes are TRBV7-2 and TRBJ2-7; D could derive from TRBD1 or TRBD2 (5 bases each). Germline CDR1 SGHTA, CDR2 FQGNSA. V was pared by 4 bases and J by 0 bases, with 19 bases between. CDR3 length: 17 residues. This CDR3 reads CASSSRLAGSGSYEQYF. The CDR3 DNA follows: TGTGCCAGCAGCTCCCGCCTAGCAGGGTCGGGCTCCTACGAGCAGTACTTC.

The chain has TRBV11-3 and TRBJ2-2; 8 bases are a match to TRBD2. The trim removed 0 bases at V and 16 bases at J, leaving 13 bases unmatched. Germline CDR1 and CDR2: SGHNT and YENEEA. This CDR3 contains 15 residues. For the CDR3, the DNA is TGTGCCAGCAGCTTAGATGGCGGTAGCGGGAAGTTGCCGTTTTTT. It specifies CASSLDGGSGKLPFF.

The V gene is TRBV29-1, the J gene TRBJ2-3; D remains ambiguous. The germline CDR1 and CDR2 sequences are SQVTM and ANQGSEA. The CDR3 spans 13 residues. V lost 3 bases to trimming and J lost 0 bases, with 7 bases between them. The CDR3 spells CSVDDGSTDTQYF. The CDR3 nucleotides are TGCAGCGTTGACGATGGAAGCACAGATACGCAGTATTTT.

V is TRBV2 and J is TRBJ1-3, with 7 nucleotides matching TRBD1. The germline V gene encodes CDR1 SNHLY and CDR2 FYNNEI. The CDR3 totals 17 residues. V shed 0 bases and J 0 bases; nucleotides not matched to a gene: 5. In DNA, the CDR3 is TGTGCCAGCAGTGAAGCGCTTCGGGACAGCTCTGGAAACACCATATATTTT. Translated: CASSEALRDSSGNTIYF.

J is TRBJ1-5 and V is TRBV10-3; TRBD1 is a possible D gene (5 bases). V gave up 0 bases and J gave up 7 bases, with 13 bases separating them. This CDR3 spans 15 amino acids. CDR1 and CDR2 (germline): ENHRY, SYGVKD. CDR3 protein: CAISESRQGGQPQHF. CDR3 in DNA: TGTGCCATCAGTGAGTCTAGGCAGGGTGGCCAGCCCCAGCATTTT.

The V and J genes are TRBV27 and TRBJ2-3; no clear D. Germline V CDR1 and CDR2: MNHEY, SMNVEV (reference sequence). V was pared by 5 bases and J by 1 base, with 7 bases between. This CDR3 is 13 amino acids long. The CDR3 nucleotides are TGTGCCAGCAGTATTTGGGGCACAGATACGCAGTATTTT. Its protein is CASSIWGTDTQYF.

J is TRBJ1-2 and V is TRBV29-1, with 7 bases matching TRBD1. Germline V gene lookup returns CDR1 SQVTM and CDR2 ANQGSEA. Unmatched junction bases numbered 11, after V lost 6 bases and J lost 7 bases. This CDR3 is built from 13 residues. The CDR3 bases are TGCAGCGTGGTCGGGCAGGGGGAGAGTGGCTACACCTTC. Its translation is CSVVGQGESGYTF.

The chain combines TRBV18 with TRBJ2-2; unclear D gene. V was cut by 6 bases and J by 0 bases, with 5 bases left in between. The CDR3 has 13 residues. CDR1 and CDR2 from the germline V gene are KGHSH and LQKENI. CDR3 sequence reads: CASSQSNTGELFF. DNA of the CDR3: TGTGCCAGCTCCCAATCGAACACCGGGGAGCTGTTTTTT. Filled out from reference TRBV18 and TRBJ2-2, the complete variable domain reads NAGVMQNPRHLVRRRGQEARLRCSPMKGHSHVYWYRQLPEEGLKFMVYLQKENIIDESGMPKERFSAEFPKEGPSILRIQQVVRGDSAAYFCASSQSNTGELFFGEGSRLTVL.

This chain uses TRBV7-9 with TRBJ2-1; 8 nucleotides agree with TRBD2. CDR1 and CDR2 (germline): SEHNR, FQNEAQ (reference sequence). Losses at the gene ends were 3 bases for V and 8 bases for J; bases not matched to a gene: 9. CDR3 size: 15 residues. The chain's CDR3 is CASSFLQGSGDEQFF. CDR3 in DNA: TGTGCCAGCAGCTTCCTCCAAGGTAGCGGGGATGAGCAGTTCTTC.

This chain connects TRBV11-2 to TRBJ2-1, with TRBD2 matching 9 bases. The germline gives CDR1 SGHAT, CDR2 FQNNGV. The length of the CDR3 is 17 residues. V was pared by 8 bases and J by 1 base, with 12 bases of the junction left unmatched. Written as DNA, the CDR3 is TGTGCCAGCGGTCCATTAGTAGCGGGAGTATCCTACAATGAGCAGTTCTTC. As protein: CASGPLVAGVSYNEQFF.

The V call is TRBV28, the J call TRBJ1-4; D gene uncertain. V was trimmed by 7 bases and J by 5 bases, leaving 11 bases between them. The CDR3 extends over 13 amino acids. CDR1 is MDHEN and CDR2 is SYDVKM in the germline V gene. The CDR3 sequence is CASNSRANEKLFF. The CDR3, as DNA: TGTGCCAGCAATTCCCGGGCGAATGAAAAACTGTTTTTT. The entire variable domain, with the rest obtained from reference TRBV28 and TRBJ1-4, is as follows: DVKVTQSSRYLVKRTGEKVFLECVQDMDHENMFWYRQDPGLGLRLIYFSYDVKMKEKGDIPEGYSVSREKKERFSLILESASTNQTSMYLCASNSRANEKLFFGSGTQLSVL.